The rows below give T cell receptor beta chains drawn from one sample of a study of cytomegalovirus exposure and HLA in healthy donors. Generated by immunoSEQ multiplex PCR, the TCRdb table keeps only in-frame clones and is missing some. The profile shows under 150,000 clones, 70% to 75% of them singletons. The sequencing input was PBMCs. The receptors originated from a human donor in good health. Each CDR3 is given with its conserved first and last residue. The D gene is left open where the match is weak. Only part of the rows carry a size: once, few, many, or a class if the clone is expanded.

j_gene: TRBJ1-5; abundance: -; len: 16; v_gene: TRBV19; d_gene: TRBD1; CDR3aa: CASSIEGTAYNQPQHF; CDR3nt: TGTGCCAGTAGTATAGAAGGGACAGCCTACAATCAGCCCCAGCATTTT
j_gene: TRBJ2-3; abundance: -; len: 16; v_gene: TRBV10-3; d_gene: TRBD2; CDR3aa: CAISSVGTSGTDTQYF; CDR3nt: TGTGCCATCTCAAGTGTTGGGACTAGCGGGACAGATACGCAGTATTTT
j_gene: TRBJ2-1; abundance: -; len: 12; v_gene: TRBV29-1; d_gene: -; CDR3aa: CSVEEPRGEQFF; CDR3nt: TGCAGCGTTGAAGAACCCCGCGGTGAGCAGTTCTTC
j_gene: TRBJ2-1; abundance: -; len: 12; v_gene: TRBV27; d_gene: TRBD1; CDR3aa: CASSLGQGEQFF; CDR3nt: TGTGCCAGCAGTCTCGGACAGGGTGAGCAGTTCTTC
j_gene: TRBJ2-7; abundance: few; len: 17; v_gene: TRBV7-9; d_gene: TRBD2; CDR3aa: CSSSTRGRGLAVYEQYF; CDR3nt: TGTTCCAGCAGCACTCGGGGTAGGGGACTAGCGGTTTACGAGCAGTACTTC
j_gene: TRBJ2-1; abundance: -; len: 13; v_gene: TRBV2; d_gene: -; CDR3aa: CASRLASYNEQFF; CDR3nt: TGTGCCAGCAGACTAGCCTCCTACAATGAGCAGTTCTTC
j_gene: TRBJ2-2; abundance: -; len: 14; v_gene: TRBV4-1; d_gene: -; CDR3aa: CASSQDLQVGELFF; CDR3nt: TGTGCCAGCAGCCAAGATTTGCAGGTCGGGGAGCTGTTTTTT
j_gene: TRBJ2-5; abundance: -; len: 16; v_gene: TRBV6-5; d_gene: TRBD2; CDR3aa: CASSYSMGGPGETQYF; CDR3nt: TGTGCCAGCAGTTACTCGATGGGAGGGCCGGGGGAGACCCAGTACTTC
j_gene: TRBJ2-1; abundance: -; len: 13; v_gene: TRBV13; d_gene: TRBD2; CDR3aa: CASSALAGNEQFF; CDR3nt: TGTGCCAGCAGCGCTCTAGCGGGGAATGAGCAGTTCTTC
j_gene: TRBJ2-4; abundance: few; len: 15; v_gene: TRBV19; d_gene: TRBD1; CDR3aa: CASSPSGTGDNIQYF; CDR3nt: TGTGCCAGTAGTCCATCCGGGACAGGGGATAACATTCAGTACTTC
j_gene: TRBJ1-3; abundance: -; len: 14; v_gene: TRBV9; d_gene: -; CDR3aa: CASSVRGSGNTIYF; CDR3nt: TGTGCCAGCAGCGTAAGGGGATCGGGAAACACCATATATTTT
j_gene: TRBJ1-2; abundance: -; len: 18; v_gene: TRBV7-8; d_gene: -; CDR3aa: CASSEPSDLRTINYGYTF; CDR3nt: TGTGCCAGCAGCGAACCCTCGGACTTAAGGACTATCAACTATGGCTACACCTTC
j_gene: TRBJ2-3; abundance: -; len: 17; v_gene: TRBV5-4; d_gene: TRBD2; CDR3aa: CASSLGKAGGGTDTQYF; CDR3nt: TGTGCCAGCAGCTTGGGAAAGGCGGGAGGAGGGACAGATACGCAGTATTTT
j_gene: TRBJ1-2; abundance: -; len: 13; v_gene: TRBV27; d_gene: -; CDR3aa: CASSPGPFYGYTF; CDR3nt: TGTGCCAGCAGTCCAGGTCCCTTCTATGGCTACACCTTC
j_gene: TRBJ1-4; abundance: -; len: 15; v_gene: TRBV6-5; d_gene: -; CDR3aa: CASSYSTGNNEKLFF; CDR3nt: TGTGCCAGCAGTTACTCAACAGGCAATAATGAAAAACTGTTTTTT
j_gene: TRBJ2-1; abundance: -; len: 14; v_gene: TRBV19; d_gene: -; CDR3aa: CASNPGIPNGEQFF; CDR3nt: TGTGCCAGTAACCCGGGAATACCGAACGGTGAGCAGTTCTTC
j_gene: TRBJ1-6; abundance: -; len: 11; v_gene: TRBV30; d_gene: -; CDR3aa: CAWRVACTLHF; CDR3nt: TGTGCCTGGAGGGTGGCCTGCACCCTCCACTTT
j_gene: TRBJ1-1; abundance: -; len: 14; v_gene: TRBV2; d_gene: -; CDR3aa: CASSERRSDTEAFF; CDR3nt: TGTGCCAGCAGTGAAAGGCGGTCGGACACTGAAGCTTTCTTT
j_gene: TRBJ1-2; abundance: -; len: 18; v_gene: TRBV4-2; d_gene: -; CDR3aa: CASSKLRQGPPPYYGYTF; CDR3nt: TGTGCCAGCAGCAAATTGAGGCAGGGGCCCCCCCCCTACTATGGCTACACCTTC
j_gene: TRBJ1-2; abundance: few; len: 15; v_gene: TRBV11-2; d_gene: TRBD1; CDR3aa: CASRRIGQAGFGYTF; CDR3nt: TGTGCCAGCAGACGGATAGGACAGGCAGGTTTCGGCTACACCTTC
j_gene: TRBJ2-7; abundance: few; len: 15; v_gene: TRBV9; d_gene: TRBD1; CDR3aa: CASSVGSGGPYEQYF; CDR3nt: TGTGCCAGCAGCGTAGGGTCAGGGGGCCCCTACGAGCAGTACTTC
j_gene: TRBJ2-5; abundance: -; len: 15; v_gene: TRBV4-2; d_gene: -; CDR3aa: CASSQPTSSQETQYF; CDR3nt: TGTGCCAGCAGCCAACCCACTAGCTCCCAAGAGACCCAGTACTTC
j_gene: TRBJ2-2; abundance: once; len: 14; v_gene: TRBV7-3; d_gene: -; CDR3aa: CASSRGQNTGELFF; CDR3nt: TGTGCCAGCAGTAGGGGACAGAACACCGGGGAGCTGTTTTTT
j_gene: TRBJ2-1; abundance: once; len: 15; v_gene: TRBV4-1; d_gene: -; CDR3aa: CASSQYRELYNEQFF; CDR3nt: TGCGCCAGCAGCCAATACCGGGAGCTCTACAATGAGCAGTTCTTC
j_gene: TRBJ2-6; abundance: -; len: 17; v_gene: TRBV5-1; d_gene: -; CDR3aa: CASSLGIHSSGANVLTF; CDR3nt: TGCGCCAGCAGCTTGGGGATTCACAGCTCTGGGGCCAACGTCCTGACTTTC
j_gene: TRBJ1-5; abundance: once; len: 15; v_gene: TRBV29-1; d_gene: -; CDR3aa: CSVGGDPYSNQPQHF; CDR3nt: TGCAGCGTTGGGGGGGACCCGTATAGCAATCAGCCCCAGCATTTT
j_gene: TRBJ2-2; abundance: -; len: 14; v_gene: TRBV11-2; d_gene: -; CDR3aa: CASSLERSTGELFF; CDR3nt: TGTGCCAGCAGCTTAGAGCGGAGCACCGGGGAGCTGTTTTTT
j_gene: TRBJ2-7; abundance: -; len: 16; v_gene: TRBV5-1; d_gene: TRBD2; CDR3aa: CASSARLAGAVGEQYF; CDR3nt: TGCGCCAGCAGCGCGCGACTAGCGGGAGCCGTGGGGGAGCAGTACTTC
j_gene: TRBJ2-1; abundance: once; len: 14; v_gene: TRBV19; d_gene: -; CDR3aa: CASRSDAGSDEQFF; CDR3nt: TGTGCCAGCCGAAGTGACGCGGGGTCGGATGAGCAGTTCTTC
j_gene: TRBJ2-7; abundance: -; len: 15; v_gene: TRBV6-5; d_gene: -; CDR3aa: CASSYELGSSYEQYF; CDR3nt: TGTGCCAGCAGTTACGAGTTAGGGAGCTCCTACGAGCAGTACTTC